This passage covers 13 T cell receptor beta chains from one sample sequenced in a study of human T cells and chemical hapten exposure. In TCRdb, the RACE reads were re-called with MiXCR into one record per CDR3 protein. The sample has around 150,000 distinct CDR3 sequences; roughly 15% are singletons. Sample time point: patch test 1, 2 weeks after DPC sensitization. As for treatment: therapeutic diphenylcyclopropenone sensitization with weekly scalp DPC. The sequencing here drew on whole blood, taken in connection with sensitization to the hapten diphenylcyclopropenone (DPC). All receptors come from a woman aged 25 to 39 with alopecia areata. Some clones in this sample may be carry-over from other donors' samples.

The genes are TRBV5-1 and TRBJ1-1; D is unclear. The CDR3 totals 13 residues. V was cut by 2 bases and J by 0 bases, with 5 bases left in between. Germline lookup yields CDR1 SGHRS and CDR2 YFSETQ. CDR3 nucleotide sequence: TGCGCCAGCAGCTTCGGCATGAACACTGAAGCTTTCTTT. This translates into CASSFGMNTEAFF.

V is TRBV7-2 and J is TRBJ1-1; 8 positions agree with TRBD1. V shed 5 bases, J shed 5 bases, and the junction held 10 bases outside the gene matches. The CDR3 runs to 15 residues. Germline V gene sequence: CDR1 SGHTA, CDR2 FQGNSA. The CDR3 protein is CASSPTGGGFTEAFF. CDR3 nucleotide sequence: TGTGCCAGCAGCCCTACAGGGGGTGGTTTTACTGAAGCTTTCTTT.

This clonotype was counted only a few times. V gene TRBV2 combines with J gene TRBJ2-3; 10 positions match TRBD2. The length of the CDR3 is 19 residues. J gave up 4 bases and V 4 bases, and 17 bases lay outside the gene matches. Germline V gene data show CDR1 as SNHLY and CDR2 as FYNNEI. CDR3 DNA sequence: TGTGCCAGCAGTGTCTCGCTAGCGGGAGCAGAGAGTGCCCCAGATACGCAGTATTTT. It encodes CASSVSLAGAESAPDTQYF.

The chain couples TRBV11-3 to TRBJ2-7, with D perhaps matching TRBD1 or TRBD2 (5 bases each). With 8 bases removed from V and 3 bases from J, the gap between germline ends came to 11 bases. Germline values: CDR1 SGHNT, CDR2 YENEEA. This CDR3 spans 12 amino acids. DNA of the CDR3: TGTGCCAGCGCGGGCAGGGACTACGAGCAGTACTTC. It translates to CASAGRDYEQYF.

The chain recombines TRBV12-3 or TRBV12-4 with TRBJ1-3; a weak D match, TRBD1 (5 bases). CDR3 length equals 13 residues. V was cut by 7 bases and J by 2 bases, with 9 bases left in between. This chain's CDR3 is CASTGGTGNTIYF. The CDR3 DNA is TGTGCCAGCACCGGGGGAACTGGAAACACCATATATTTT.

The V call is TRBV15, the J call TRBJ2-1, with TRBD1 matching 12 bases. V was pared by 2 bases and J by 7 bases, with 9 bases of the junction left unmatched. The germline V gene encodes CDR1 LNHNV and CDR2 YYDKDF (reference sequence). The CDR3 loop spans 17 amino acids. The CDR3 DNA is TGTGCCACCAGCAGATCCGGGACAGGGGGCAGGGTGAATGAGCAGTTCTTC. Translating gives CATSRSGTGGRVNEQFF.

V usage is TRBV6-5 and J usage is TRBJ1-1; a possible D gene is TRBD1 (6 bases). This CDR3 is 14 amino acids long. Trimming removed 2 bases at V and 7 bases at J, with 14 bases between. Germline V gene lookup returns CDR1 MNHEY and CDR2 SVGAGI. CDR3 in amino acids: CASSYTNQGSEAFF. The CDR3 region has the DNA TGTGCCAGCAGTTACACGAATCAGGGGAGTGAAGCTTTCTTT.

The chain recombines TRBV12-3 or TRBV12-4 with TRBJ1-2; 7 bases are shared with TRBD1. With 6 bases clipped from V and 4 bases from J, the junction kept 11 bases outside the gene matches. This CDR3 is built from 15 residues. CDR3 bases: TGTGCCAGCAGGGAAGGAACAGGGGTAGGCTATGGCTACACCTTC. This codes for CASREGTGVGYGYTF.

In its sample, this clonotype was seen a few times. The V gene is TRBV20-1, the J gene TRBJ2-4; D might be TRBD1 or TRBD2, each matching 6 bases. Germline values: CDR1 DFQATT, CDR2 SNEGSKA (reference sequence). This CDR3 has 15 residues. Between the trimmed V and J ends, which lost 0 bases and 8 bases, there was a span of 17 bases. CDR3 coding DNA: TGCAGTGCTAGAGATCCCTGGAGGGGGACCGACATTCAGTACTTC. This translates into CSARDPWRGTDIQYF.

This clonotype was detected many times. The chain has TRBV7-9 and TRBJ1-5; D gene unclear. The V end was cut by 5 bases, the J end by 4 bases, with 6 bases between. This CDR3 is built from 12 residues. Per germline, CDR1 SEHNR and CDR2 FQNEAQ (reference sequence). CDR3 coding DNA: TGTGCCAGCAGCATAATTAATCAGCCCCAGCATTTT. This encodes CASSIINQPQHF. Full variable domain (remainder filled in from reference TRBV7-9 and TRBJ1-5): DTGVSQNPRHKITKRGQNVTFRCDPISEHNRLYWYRQTLGQGPEFLTYFQNEAQLEKSRLLSDRFSAERPKGSFSTLEIQRTEQGDSAMYLCASSIINQPQHFGDGTRLSIL.

This clonotype was recorded a few times. The V call is TRBV18, the J call TRBJ1-4; 10 bases fit TRBD1. V dropped 0 bases and J dropped 4; count of bases not matched to a gene: 2. This CDR3 region has 16 residues. Germline-derived CDR1 and CDR2 are KGHSH and LQKENI. The CDR3 region is CASSPPRTGGNEKLFF. CDR3 nucleotides: TGTGCCAGCTCACCACCGAGGACAGGGGGTAATGAAAAACTGTTTTTT.

The CDR3 nucleotides read TGTGCCAGCAGTCCGTCCTTTCTAGGGGACCAAGAGACCCAGTACTTC. This codes for CASSPSFLGDQETQYF. This sequence joins TRBV6-5 and TRBJ2-5, with TRBD1 as a possible D gene (5 bases). V dropped 5 bases and J dropped 0 bases, with 16 bases sitting between them. Germline values: CDR1 MNHEY, CDR2 SVGAGI. The CDR3 has 16 amino acids.

V is TRBV7-9 and J is TRBJ2-7, with D unclear. The germline CDR1 and CDR2 sequences are SEHNR and FQNEAQ (reference sequence). The V end lost 3 bases, the J end lost 0 bases, and 12 bases lay between the germline ends. The length of the CDR3 is 15 residues. The CDR3 DNA sequence: TGTGCCAGCAGCTTGAACAGCCCTAGCTCCTACGAGCAGTACTTC. Amino acid sequence: CASSLNSPSSYEQYF.